This T cell receptor (beta chain) was observed in a study of OX40 agonist ivuxolimab in advanced cancers. In the study overall: The dose-escalation cohort had hepatocellular carcinoma, melanoma, renal cell or head and neck cancer.

Assay used: immunoSEQ multiplex PCR; TCRdb lists only in-frame clones, some missing. The sample includes roughly 50,000 clones, 91% of them seen just once. CDR1 SEHNR and CDR2 FQNEAQ come from the germline V gene (reference sequence). The CDR3 extends over 14 amino acids. The germline V and J ends were trimmed by 1 base and 5 bases, with 11 bases remaining between them. The starting material was CD4+ or CD8+ T cells sorted from blood, obtained in a trial of the OX40 agonist ivuxolimab. The source of this sequence is an adult with an advanced solid tumor such as melanoma, head and neck, liver or kidney cancer. V is TRBV7-9 and J is TRBJ2-5; D might be TRBD1 (5 bases). DNA for the CDR3: TGTGCCAGCAGCTTAGAACAGGCGGTCGAGACCCAGTACTTC. It encodes CASSLEQAVETQYF. The entire variable domain, with the rest obtained from reference TRBV7-9 and TRBJ2-5, is as follows: DTGVSQNPRHKITKRGQNVTFRCDPISEHNRLYWYRQTLGQGPEFLTYFQNEAQLEKSRLLSDRFSAERPKGSFSTLEIQRTEQGDSAMYLCASSLEQAVETQYFGPGTRLLVL.